This T cell receptor beta chain originates from a study of T cell clonality in common variable immunodeficiency. TCRdb's copy holds only in-frame clones and misses some; the assay was immunoSEQ multiplex PCR. Sampling found 55,000 or so clones, none seen once. The CDR3 sequence is 13 residues long. V was shortened by 6 bases and J by 2 bases, with 8 bases between the two germline ends. Germline CDR1 SNHLY, CDR2 FYNNEI. This clone was seen repeatedly, ten times or more. The read ends 3 residues before the CDR3 terminus; that terminus is restored from the germline J gene. The sequence was obtained from a person aged 18-70 years in good health. The chain is built from TRBV2 and TRBJ1-5; D gene ambiguous. Material for sequencing was peripheral blood mononuclear cells. CDR3 loop: CASRVTGNQPQHF. The sequenced part of the CDR3 DNA is TGTGCCAGCAGGGTAACAGGCAATCAGCCC.